Listed below are T cell receptor beta chains from one sample, sequenced in a study of shared clonotypes between healthy human individuals. TCRdb's copy holds only in-frame clones and misses some; the assay was immunoSEQ multiplex PCR. Of around 1.6 million clones detected, nearly 99% appear once; the ten largest clones hold around 0.47%. Sequencing input: naive CD4+ T cells sorted from blood. The receptors were sampled from a man younger than 45 in good health. Each CDR3 is given with its conserved first and last residue. A D gene is named only where the DNA matches it firmly. Clone size, where shown, is once, few, many, or a class for clones that have expanded.

clone_size	v_call	j_call	d_call	cdr3_nt	cdr3_aa
.	TRBV6-5	TRBJ1-1	TRBD1	TGTGCCAGCAGCGACGGGACAGGGCGAGACACTGAAGCTTTCTTT	CASSDGTGRDTEAFF
.	TRBV14	TRBJ2-3	.	TGTGCCAGCAGCCTCGCCGGGACTAGCACAGATACGCAGTATTTT	CASSLAGTSTDTQYF
.	TRBV4-2	TRBJ2-3	.	TGTGCCAGCAGCCAAGTTGGCACAGATACGCAGTATTTT	CASSQVGTDTQYF
.	TRBV5-1	TRBJ2-3	TRBD2	TGCGCCAGCAGTCAGAGTCTAGCGGGAGTAGATACGCAGTATTTT	CASSQSLAGVDTQYF
.	TRBV7-9	TRBJ1-5	.	TGTGCCAGCAGCCGATTGGACAGAGGCAATCAGCCCCAGCATTTT	CASSRLDRGNQPQHF
.	TRBV7-3	TRBJ2-7	.	TGTGCCAGCAGCTCCGGAGGGCGGGGATCTTCCTACGAGCAGTACTTC	CASSSGGRGSSYEQYF
.	TRBV5-1	TRBJ1-4	.	TGCGCCAGCAGCTTGGCCTTCGGGCAGCCTAATGAAAAACTGTTTTTT	CASSLAFGQPNEKLFF
.	TRBV6-6	TRBJ2-2	.	TGTGCCAGCAGTTATCGGGGGTCCGGGGAGCTGTTTTTT	CASSYRGSGELFF
.	TRBV18	TRBJ2-1	.	TGTGCCAGCTCAATGAAACAGGGTATGGACAATGAGCAGTTCTTC	CASSMKQGMDNEQFF
.	TRBV2	TRBJ1-1	.	TGTGCCACCCGAGGGGAGAACACTGAAGCTTTCTTT	CATRGENTEAFF
.	TRBV5-6	TRBJ2-3	.	TGTGCCAGCAGCTTGGCCAAGGGCAGTGGGGATACGCAGTATTTT	CASSLAKGSGDTQYF
.	TRBV7-9	TRBJ2-7	.	TGTGCCAGCAGCTTAGCGCTGGGAGGTGCGGGACAGAACTACGAGCAGTACTTC	CASSLALGGAGQNYEQYF
.	TRBV29-1	TRBJ2-2	.	TGCAGCGTTGGGTCGATGGGGGGCACCGGGGAGCTGTTTTTT	CSVGSMGGTGELFF
.	TRBV7-6	TRBJ2-1	TRBD2	TGTGCCAGCAGTTTCAGGCTAGCGGGATCCTACAATGAGCAGTTCTTC	CASSFRLAGSYNEQFF
.	TRBV28	TRBJ2-3	.	TGTGCCAGCAGTTCCCCAACCGGTACGCAGTATTTT	CASSSPTGTQYF
.	TRBV5-6	TRBJ1-1	.	TGTGCCAGCAGCTTGGCCCGGTGGGGATATGAGGACACTGAAGCTTTCTTT	CASSLARWGYEDTEAFF
.	TRBV5-6	TRBJ2-2	TRBD1	TGTGCCAGCAGCCTTGTTAGTTGGAGGACAGGCTTTACCGGGGAGCTGTTTTTT	CASSLVSWRTGFTGELFF
once	TRBV7-9	TRBJ2-7	.	TGTGCCAGCAGCTTCACAGGTGGGAGCTCCTACGAGCAGTACTTC	CASSFTGGSSYEQYF
.	TRBV2	TRBJ1-5	.	TGTGCCAGCAGGAGGGGCCAGGCGGATCAGCCCCAGCATTTT	CASRRGQADQPQHF
.	TRBV5-1	TRBJ2-3	TRBD1	TGCGCCAGCTCCAGCACAGGGGTTGCAGATACGCAGTATTTT	CASSSTGVADTQYF
.	TRBV28	TRBJ2-7	TRBD2	TGTGCCAGCATTACTAGCGGACCTACCTACGAGCAGTACTTC	CASITSGPTYEQYF
.	TRBV27	TRBJ1-2	TRBD1	TGTGCCAGCAGTCCGGACAGGGGTCGGGGCTATGGCTACACCTTC	CASSPDRGRGYGYTF
.	TRBV4-1	TRBJ1-1	.	TGCGCCAGCAGCCGCGTGCAGAACACTGAAGCTTTCTTT	CASSRVQNTEAFF
.	TRBV5-8	TRBJ1-1	.	TGTGCCAGCAGCTTGTCGCTACCTGAAGCTTTCTTT	CASSLSLPEAFF
.	TRBV2	TRBJ2-1	.	TGTGCCAGCGGGGATAGTTTTGGTGAGCAGTTCTTC	CASGDSFGEQFF